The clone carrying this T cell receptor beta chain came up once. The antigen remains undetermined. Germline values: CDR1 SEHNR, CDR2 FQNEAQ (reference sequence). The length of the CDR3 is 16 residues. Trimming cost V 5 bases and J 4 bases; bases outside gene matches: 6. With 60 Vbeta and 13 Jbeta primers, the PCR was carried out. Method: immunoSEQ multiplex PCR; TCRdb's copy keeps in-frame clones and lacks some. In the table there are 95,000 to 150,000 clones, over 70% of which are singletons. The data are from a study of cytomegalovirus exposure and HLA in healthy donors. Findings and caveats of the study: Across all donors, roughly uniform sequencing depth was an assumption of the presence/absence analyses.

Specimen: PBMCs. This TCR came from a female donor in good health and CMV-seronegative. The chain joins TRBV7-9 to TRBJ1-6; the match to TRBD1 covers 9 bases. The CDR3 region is CASSTKTGGYNSPLHF. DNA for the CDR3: TGTGCCAGCAGCACGAAGACAGGGGGTTATAATTCACCCCTCCACTTT.